This T cell receptor (beta chain) originates from a study of blood T cell repertoires in COVID-19. Study at large: Samples of COVID-19 (acute and convalescent) were obtained from the United States, Italy and Spain. Sources were T cells, B-cell-depleted T cells, or PBMCs; the material itself was cDNA or gDNA.

Methods used by the authors: Estimation of nucleated cell counts was performed using reference gene primer amplification. Sequencing was performed with immunoSEQ multiplex PCR; in TCRdb, only in-frame clones are kept and a portion is missing. V and J calls and clone size are those listed in that table; D and trimming were worked out from the DNA. Counted here are 50,000 or so clones, 87% occurring once; the ten biggest clones make up 6.5% to 8%. This clone has only one observation. This CDR3 comprises 14 residues. From germline, CDR1 is SGHTA and CDR2 FQGNSA. V was pared by 5 bases and J by 7 bases, with 4 bases of the junction left unmatched.

The J gene is TRBJ2-2, the V gene TRBV7-2; 10 bases are a match to TRBD1. This sequence originates from a man over 45 with active COVID-19. The sample consisted of peripheral blood. CDR3 sequence: CASSPGQGIGELFF. In DNA, the CDR3 is TGTGCCAGCAGCCCGGGACAGGGGATCGGGGAGCTGTTTTTT.